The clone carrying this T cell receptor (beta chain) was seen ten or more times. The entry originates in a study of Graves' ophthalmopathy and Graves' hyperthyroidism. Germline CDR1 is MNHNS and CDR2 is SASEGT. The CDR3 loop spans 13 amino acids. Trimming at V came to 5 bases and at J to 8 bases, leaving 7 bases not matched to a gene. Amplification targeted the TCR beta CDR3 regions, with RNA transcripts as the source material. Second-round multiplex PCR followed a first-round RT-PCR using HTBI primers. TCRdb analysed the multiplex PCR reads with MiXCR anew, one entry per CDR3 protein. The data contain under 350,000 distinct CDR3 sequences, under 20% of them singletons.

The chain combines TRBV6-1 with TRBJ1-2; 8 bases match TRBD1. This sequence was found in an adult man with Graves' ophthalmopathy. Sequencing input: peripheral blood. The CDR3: CASSRTGGEGYTF. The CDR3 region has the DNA TGTGCCAGCAGTCGAACAGGGGGGGAGGGCTACACCTTC.